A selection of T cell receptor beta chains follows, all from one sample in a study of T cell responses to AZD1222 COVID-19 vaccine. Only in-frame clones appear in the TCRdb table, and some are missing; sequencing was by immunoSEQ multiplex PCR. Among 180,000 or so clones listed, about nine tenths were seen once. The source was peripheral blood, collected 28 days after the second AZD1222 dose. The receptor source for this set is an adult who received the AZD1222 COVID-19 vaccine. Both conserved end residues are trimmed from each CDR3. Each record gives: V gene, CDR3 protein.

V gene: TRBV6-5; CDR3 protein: ASSGDSNNSPLH
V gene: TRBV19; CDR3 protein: ASTLVGDNSPLH
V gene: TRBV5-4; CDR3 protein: ASSPGTGGEY
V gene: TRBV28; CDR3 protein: ASSLSGNRENVLT
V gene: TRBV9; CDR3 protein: ASSVDPSNSPLH
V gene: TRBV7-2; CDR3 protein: ASSPNSLAGVANTGELF
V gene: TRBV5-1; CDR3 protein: ASSFPAQETQY
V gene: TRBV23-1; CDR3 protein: ASSRGTGGRGNQPQH
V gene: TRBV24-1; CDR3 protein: ATSDSGGAINQPQH
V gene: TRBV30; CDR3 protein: AWRQTGGTGNTIY
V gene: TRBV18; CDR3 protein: ASSPDRVGTQY
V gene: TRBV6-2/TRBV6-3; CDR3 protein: ASSYIHYGQY
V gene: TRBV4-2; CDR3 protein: ASTPFGGSNTEAF
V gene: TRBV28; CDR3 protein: ASRGYGYT
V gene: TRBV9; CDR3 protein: ASSVQSGSADTQY
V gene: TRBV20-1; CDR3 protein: SASEGQGVPSGTGELF
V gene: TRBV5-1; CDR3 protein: VSSSQGTRGDTQY
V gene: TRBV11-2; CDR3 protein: ASSLLRGRRTEAF
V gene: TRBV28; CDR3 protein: ASSLGSGTNTGELF
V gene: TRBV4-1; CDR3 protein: ASSQPRTGAAF
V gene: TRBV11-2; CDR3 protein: ASSLEARRTGEKLF
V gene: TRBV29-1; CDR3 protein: SVEEQGAVGYT
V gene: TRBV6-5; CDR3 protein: ASSYRASRDEQF